This T cell receptor (beta chain) was documented in a study of OX40 agonist ivuxolimab in advanced cancers. Whole-study context: From roughly 20 to 85 years was the age range, with a mean of roughly 59 years, and about 83% were male.

Only in-frame clones appear in the TCRdb table, and some are missing; sequencing was by immunoSEQ multiplex PCR. Of approximately 20,000 clones listed, 70% to 90% were seen once; the top ten hold approximately 60%. CDR3 length: 13 amino acids. Between the trimmed V and J ends, which lost 6 bases and 4 bases, there was a span of 12 bases. Study results and caveats: Average numbers of expanded clones were greater in CD8+ T cells than in CD4+. Those patients achieving a partial response at 0.1-3.0 mg/kg showed among the lowest clonal expansion. What antigens the expanded peripheral T cells recognized was never established.

About this clone itself: Its antigen is currently unknown.

Sequenced here: CD4+ or CD8+ T cells sorted from blood, sampled in a trial of the OX40 agonist ivuxolimab. The chain is built from TRBV23-1 and TRBJ2-5; unclear D gene. TRBV23-1 is identified as an open reading frame with a role that is uncertain. The TCR originated in an adult with an advanced solid tumor such as melanoma, head and neck, liver or kidney cancer. The CDR3 reads CASRASPPETQYF. The CDR3 DNA follows: TGCGCCAGCAGAGCCTCCCCACCAGAGACCCAGTACTTC.